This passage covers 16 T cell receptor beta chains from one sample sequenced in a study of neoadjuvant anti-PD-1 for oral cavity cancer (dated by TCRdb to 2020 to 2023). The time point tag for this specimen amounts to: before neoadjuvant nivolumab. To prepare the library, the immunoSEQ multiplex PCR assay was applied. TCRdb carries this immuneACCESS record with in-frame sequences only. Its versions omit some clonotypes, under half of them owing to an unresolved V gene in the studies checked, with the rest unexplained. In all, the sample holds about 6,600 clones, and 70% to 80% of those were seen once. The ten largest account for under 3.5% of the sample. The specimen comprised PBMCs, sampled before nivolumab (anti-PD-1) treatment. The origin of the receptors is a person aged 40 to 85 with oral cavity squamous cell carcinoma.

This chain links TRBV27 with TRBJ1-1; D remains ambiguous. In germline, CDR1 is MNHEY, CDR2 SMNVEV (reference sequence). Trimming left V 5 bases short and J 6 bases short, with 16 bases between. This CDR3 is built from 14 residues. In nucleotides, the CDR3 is TGTGCCAGCAGTCCGCCCGGACTTCGGGCTGAAGCTTTCTTT. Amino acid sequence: CASSPPGLRAEAFF.

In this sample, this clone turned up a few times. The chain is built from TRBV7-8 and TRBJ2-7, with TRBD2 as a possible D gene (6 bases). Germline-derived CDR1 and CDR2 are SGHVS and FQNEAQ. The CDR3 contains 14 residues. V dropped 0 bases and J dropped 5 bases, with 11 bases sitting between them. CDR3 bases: TGTGCCAGCAGCTTAGCTTCGTGGGGGGACGAGCAGTACTTC. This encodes CASSLASWGDEQYF.

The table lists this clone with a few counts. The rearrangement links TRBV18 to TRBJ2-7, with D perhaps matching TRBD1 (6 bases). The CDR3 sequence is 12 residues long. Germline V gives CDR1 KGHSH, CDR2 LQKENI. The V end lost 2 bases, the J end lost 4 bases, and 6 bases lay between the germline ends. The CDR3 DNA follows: TGTGCCAGCTCACCAACAGGGTACGAGCAGTACTTC. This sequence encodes CASSPTGYEQYF. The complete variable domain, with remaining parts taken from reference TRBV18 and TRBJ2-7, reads NAGVMQNPRHLVRRRGQEARLRCSPMKGHSHVYWYRQLPEEGLKFMVYLQKENIIDESGMPKERFSAEFPKEGPSILRIQQVVRGDSAAYFCASSPTGYEQYFGPGTRLTVT.

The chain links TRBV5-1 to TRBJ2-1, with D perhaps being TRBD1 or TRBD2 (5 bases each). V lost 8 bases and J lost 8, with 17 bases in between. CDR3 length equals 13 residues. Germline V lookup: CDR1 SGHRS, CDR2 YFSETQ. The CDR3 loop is CASSLRDRDEQFF. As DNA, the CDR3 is TGCGCCAGTAGCCTCAGGGACCGCGATGAGCAGTTCTTC.

The CDR3 loop is CASSSVRDPTGMEQYF. The CDR3 DNA sequence: TGTGCCAGCAGCTCCGTTCGGGACCCGACGGGGATGGAGCAGTACTTC. The rearrangement uses TRBV7-9 and TRBJ2-7; D assignment may be TRBD1 or TRBD2 (5 bases each). The CDR3 runs to 16 residues. Germline CDR1 is SEHNR and CDR2 is FQNEAQ (reference sequence). V lost 4 bases and J lost 7, with 23 bases in between.

CDR3 region: CASSLAGEGTEAFF. CDR3 nucleotide sequence: TGCGCCAGCAGCTTGGCCGGGGAAGGCACTGAAGCTTTCTTT. The rearrangement joins TRBV5-1 to TRBJ1-1; D uncertain. In germline, CDR1 is SGHRS, CDR2 YFSETQ. The CDR3 spans 14 residues. V was clipped by 0 bases and J by 4 bases, with 10 bases between them.

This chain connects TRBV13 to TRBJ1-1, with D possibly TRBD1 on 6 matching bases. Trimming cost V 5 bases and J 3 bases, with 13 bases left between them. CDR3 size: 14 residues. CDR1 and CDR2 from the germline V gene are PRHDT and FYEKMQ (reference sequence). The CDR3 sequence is CASSPQNRDTEAFF. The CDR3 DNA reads TGTGCCAGCAGCCCCCAAAACAGGGACACTGAAGCTTTCTTT.

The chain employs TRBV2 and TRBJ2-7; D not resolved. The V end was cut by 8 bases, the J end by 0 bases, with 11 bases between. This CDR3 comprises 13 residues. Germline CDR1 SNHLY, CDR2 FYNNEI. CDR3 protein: CASQTEFSYEQYF. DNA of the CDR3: TGTGCCAGCCAGACGGAGTTCTCCTACGAGCAGTACTTC.

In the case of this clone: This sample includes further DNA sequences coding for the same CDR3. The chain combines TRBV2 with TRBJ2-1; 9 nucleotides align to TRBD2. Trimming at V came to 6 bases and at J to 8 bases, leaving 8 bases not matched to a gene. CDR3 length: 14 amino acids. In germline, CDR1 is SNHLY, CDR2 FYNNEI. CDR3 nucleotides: TGTGCCAGCAGCCTAGCGGGGCCCGGGGATGAGCAGTTCTTC. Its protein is CASSLAGPGDEQFF. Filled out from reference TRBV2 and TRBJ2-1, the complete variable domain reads EPEVTQTPSHQVTQMGQEVILRCVPISNHLYFYWYRQILGQKVEFLVSFYNNEISEKSEIFDDQFSVERPDGSNFTLKIRSTKLEDSAMYFCASSLAGPGDEQFFGPGTRLTVL.

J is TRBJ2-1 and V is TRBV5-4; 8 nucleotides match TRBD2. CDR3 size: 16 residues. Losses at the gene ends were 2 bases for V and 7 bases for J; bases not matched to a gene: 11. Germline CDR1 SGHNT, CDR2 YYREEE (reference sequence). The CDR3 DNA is TGTGCCAGCAGCTTAGGAGGCGGGGGGCCCTTGAATGAGCAGTTCTTC. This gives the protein CASSLGGGGPLNEQFF.

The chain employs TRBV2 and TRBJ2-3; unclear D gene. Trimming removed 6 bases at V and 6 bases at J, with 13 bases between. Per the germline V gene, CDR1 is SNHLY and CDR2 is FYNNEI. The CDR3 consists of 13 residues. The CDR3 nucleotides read TGTGCCAGCAGCCTTCCCTCGACGGATACGCAGTATTTT. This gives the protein CASSLPSTDTQYF.

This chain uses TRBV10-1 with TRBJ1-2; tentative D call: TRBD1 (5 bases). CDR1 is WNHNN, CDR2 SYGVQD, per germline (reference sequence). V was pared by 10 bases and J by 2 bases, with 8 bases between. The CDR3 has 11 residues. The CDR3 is CAIDSNYGYTF. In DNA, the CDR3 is TGCGCCATCGACAGCAACTATGGCTACACCTTC.

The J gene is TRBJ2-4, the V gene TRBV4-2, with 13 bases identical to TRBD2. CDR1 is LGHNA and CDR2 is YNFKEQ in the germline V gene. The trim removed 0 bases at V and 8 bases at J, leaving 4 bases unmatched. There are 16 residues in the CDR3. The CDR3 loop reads CASSQELAGGLYIQYF. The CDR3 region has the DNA TGTGCCAGCAGCCAAGAACTAGCGGGGGGGTTATACATTCAGTACTTC.

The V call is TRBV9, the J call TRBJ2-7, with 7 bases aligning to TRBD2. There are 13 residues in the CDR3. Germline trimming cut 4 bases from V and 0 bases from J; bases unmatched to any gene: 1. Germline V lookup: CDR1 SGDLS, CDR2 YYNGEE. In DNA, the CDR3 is TGTGCCAGCAGCCCGGGGGGCTCCTACGAGCAGTACTTC. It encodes CASSPGGSYEQYF.

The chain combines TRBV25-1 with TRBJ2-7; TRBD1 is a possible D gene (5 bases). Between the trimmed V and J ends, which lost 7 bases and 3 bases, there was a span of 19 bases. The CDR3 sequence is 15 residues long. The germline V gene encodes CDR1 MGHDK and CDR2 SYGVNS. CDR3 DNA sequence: TGTGCCAGCATCAAAACAGGCAGGCAAGGCTACGAGCAGTACTTC. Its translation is CASIKTGRQGYEQYF.

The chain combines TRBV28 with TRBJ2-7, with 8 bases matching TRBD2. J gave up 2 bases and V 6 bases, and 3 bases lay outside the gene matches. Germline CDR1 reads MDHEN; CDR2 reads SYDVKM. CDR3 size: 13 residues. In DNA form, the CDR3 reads TGTGCCAGCAGGGGTAGCGGGGCCTACGAGCAGTACTTC. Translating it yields CASRGSGAYEQYF.